This T cell receptor beta chain is from a study of blood T cell repertoires in COVID-19. Study background: Specimens from acute and convalescent COVID-19 originated in the United States, Italy and Spain. The cDNA or gDNA used as material had been derived from T cells, B-cell-depleted T cells, or PBMCs.

Original handling: The assay estimated nucleated cells by amplifying reference gene primers. Only in-frame clones appear in the TCRdb table, and some are missing; sequencing was by immunoSEQ multiplex PCR. Clonal size and the V and J genes are those of that table, whereas D and trimming came from the DNA. The top ten clones hold roughly 3.3% of a sample with approximately 300,000 clones, 75% to 90% of them seen once. This CDR3 spans 15 amino acids. Per the germline V gene, CDR1 is MNHNY and CDR2 is SVGAGI (reference sequence). V was pared by 2 bases and J by 10 bases, with 11 bases of the junction left unmatched.

The chain joins TRBV6-6 to TRBJ1-2, with 9 bases fitting TRBD1. Specimen: peripheral blood. The receptor was derived from a woman in her thirties or forties with acute or convalescent COVID-19. CDR3 DNA sequence: TGTGCCAGCAGTTACCGTGGACAGGGGATATCGGACTACACCTTC. It yields the protein CASSYRGQGISDYTF.